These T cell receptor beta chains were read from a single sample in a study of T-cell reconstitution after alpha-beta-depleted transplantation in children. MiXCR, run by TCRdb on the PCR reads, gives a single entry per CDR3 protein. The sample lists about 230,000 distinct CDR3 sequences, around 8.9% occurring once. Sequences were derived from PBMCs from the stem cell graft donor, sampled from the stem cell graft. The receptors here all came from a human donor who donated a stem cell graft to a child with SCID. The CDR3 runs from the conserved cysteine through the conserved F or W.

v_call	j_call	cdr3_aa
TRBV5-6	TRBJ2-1	CASSLDYYNEQFF
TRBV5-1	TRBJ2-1	CASTSRGLAGGRYNEQFF
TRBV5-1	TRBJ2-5	CASSLETGKETQYF
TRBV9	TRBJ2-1	CASSDSARSSYNEQFF
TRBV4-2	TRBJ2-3	CASSQDRQDTQYF
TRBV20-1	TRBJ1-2	CSVPGRGDGYTF
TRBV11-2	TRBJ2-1	CASSLLVEAEQFF
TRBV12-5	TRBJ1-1	CASGLGVANTEAFF
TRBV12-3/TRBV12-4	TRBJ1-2	CASTPGQGAYGYTF
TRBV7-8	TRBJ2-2	CASSLGSWGPILNTGELFF
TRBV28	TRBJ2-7	CASSSAQGTYEQYF
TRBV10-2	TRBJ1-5	CASSFGGHQPQHF
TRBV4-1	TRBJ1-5	CASSQDGWPNQPQHF
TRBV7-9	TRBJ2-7	CASSLTGTASYEQYF
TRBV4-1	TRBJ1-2	CASSQDASSRYGYTF
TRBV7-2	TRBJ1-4	CASSLGTDRKLFF
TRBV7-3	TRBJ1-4	CASSFNHRGMNEKLFF
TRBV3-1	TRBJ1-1	CASSQAAGANTEAFF
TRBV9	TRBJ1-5	CASSRTGSTNQPQHF
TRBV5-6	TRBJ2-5	CASSFDGLAGKETQYF
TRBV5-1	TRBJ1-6	CASSVPGTEGPLHF
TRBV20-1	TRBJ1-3	CSASTSGGNTIYF
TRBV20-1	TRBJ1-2	CSAPDGRLGGYTF
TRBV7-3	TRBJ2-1	CASSSGPDNEQFF
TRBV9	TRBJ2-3	CASSVGGGLTDTQYF
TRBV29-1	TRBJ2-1	CSVEGGLAGYNEQFF
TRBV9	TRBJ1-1	CASSVASRTEAFF
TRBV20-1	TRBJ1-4	CSAGPSDWGGEKLFF
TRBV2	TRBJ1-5	CASSTLRGDNQPQHF
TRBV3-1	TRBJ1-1	CASSHLTRGAAFF
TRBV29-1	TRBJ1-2	CSVGTGFLGTYGYTF
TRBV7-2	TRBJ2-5	CASSLGLAGDQETQYF
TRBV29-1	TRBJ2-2	CSVEGLAGNTGELFF
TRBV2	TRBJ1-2	CASSLQGFLYGYTF
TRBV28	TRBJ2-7	CASSSPGQGAYEQYF
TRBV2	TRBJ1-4	CASHIPPDSMFF
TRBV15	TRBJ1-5	CATSRDGGIGQPQHF
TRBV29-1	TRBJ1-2	CSTSKNYGYTF
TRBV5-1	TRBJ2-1	CASSLEQGAYNEQFF
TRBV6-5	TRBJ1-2	CASSYSGGARDGYTF
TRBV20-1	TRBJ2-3	CSAKTGGANTQYF